What follows describes a single TCR beta chain. It lacks a known antigen. Base quality data are lacking; no much larger clone is found one base away. CDR3 length: 13 amino acids, cysteine to phenylalanine. The retained sequence is limited to the CDR3, 39 bases, with the frame set at the first base. Trimming at the junction amounts to 8 bases on V and 2 bases on J, and the germline ends lie 12 bases apart. Looking up the germline V gene yields CDR1 ENHRY and CDR2 SYGVKD. The data were obtained in a study of technical replicates of blood from several donors (TCRdb year 2017). The receptor library was made with the immunoSEQ multiplex PCR assay. TCRdb provides this immuneACCESS table in a form limited to in-frame rearrangements. Some clones are lacking; in checked studies, under half of them reflect an unresolved V gene, and why the rest are absent is not known. The sample table holds tens of thousands of clones, of which approximately 95% were seen once. Of the sample, more than 0.3% is held by the ten largest clones.

The receptor's source is a human donor in good health. The sequencing sample was made of T cells isolated from PBMCs. The sequence is built from TRBV10-3 and TRBJ1-1; TRBD1 is a weak D gene call, 5 bases matching. The sequenced DNA: TGTGCCATCCAAACGGGACTTAACACTGAAGCTTTCTTT. This sequence encodes CAIQTGLNTEAFF.